This TCR beta chain was recovered during a study of shared clonotypes between healthy human individuals. Profiled with immunoSEQ multiplex PCR; TCRdb holds only in-frame clones, not every one. Of more than 2 million clones detected, over 85% appear once; the ten largest clones hold more than 0.1%. Trimming cost V 3 bases and J 1 base, with 7 bases left between them. Germline lookup yields CDR1 WNHNN and CDR2 SYGVQD (reference sequence). The CDR3 has 14 amino acids. This sequence originates from a man between 18 and 35 years old in good health. The specimen was naive CD4+ T cells sorted from blood. As for subset: CD45RA+ positively selected. The chain carries TRBV10-1 and TRBJ2-4; D gene uncertain. The CDR3 DNA sequence: TGCGCCAGCAGTGATCAGGTGGCCAAAAACATTCAGTACTTC. This codes for CASSDQVAKNIQYF.